The T cell receptor (beta chain) under discussion was sequenced for a study of T cell changes during pregnancy in multiple sclerosis. This table comes from immunoSEQ multiplex PCR, and its TCRdb copy is limited to in-frame clones, with some not included. This sample yields tens of thousands of clones, of which around 90% are seen a single time; 3.7% belongs to the top ten. Germline CDR1 reads SQVTM; CDR2 reads ANQGSEA. V lost 6 bases, J lost 3 bases, and 9 bases lay in between. The CDR3 has 13 residues. This sequence originates from a female donor in good health, enrolled as a control in a pregnancy study. V and J are TRBV29-1 and TRBJ2-6, with D possibly being TRBD1 (6 bases). The source was peripheral blood, collected after pregnancy. The CDR3 here is CSVLGGGANVLTF. In nucleotides, the CDR3 is TGCAGCGTATTAGGGGGTGGGGCCAACGTCCTGACTTTC.